The T cell receptor (beta chain) described here comes from a study of cytomegalovirus exposure and HLA in healthy donors. The wider study: The 90 to 150 validation repertoires used a platform that matched the one used for the approximately 670 first-cohort repertoires, as a later analysis reported. Whole-study results and caveats: The study found most TCR sequences rare, yet found some public TCRs in many donors.

The data were produced by immunoSEQ multiplex PCR, yet TCRdb's version contains in-frame clones alone and is incomplete. The sample holds about 65,000 clones, 92% seen once. The CDR3 runs to 14 residues. CDR1 and CDR2 from the germline V gene are SEHNR and FQNEAQ (reference sequence). Trimming cost V 5 bases and J 3 bases; bases outside gene matches: 7. Details on this clone: The antigen is undetermined.

Donors came from a validation cohort of over a hundred subjects, distinct from the first 666-subject cohort. The sample consisted of PBMCs. V and J are TRBV7-9 and TRBJ2-7; 7 bases fit TRBD1. This TCR came from a woman aged 18-29 years in good health and CMV-seronegative. CDR3 sequence: CASSPPTGLYEQYF. In DNA form, the CDR3 reads TGTGCCAGCAGCCCCCCGACAGGGCTCTACGAGCAGTACTTC.